The following is a T cell receptor beta chain sequence with its context. By its share of the sample, this clone is medium-sized (0.01 to 0.1%). Its antigen has not been determined. No quality values exist for individual bases; no much larger clone is one base distant. The CDR3 contains 16 residues, cysteine and phenylalanine counted. The CDR3 DNA has 48 bases and is translated from base 1. V loses 5 bases of germline sequence and J loses 1 base, and the interval between the two ends is 17 bases. Looking up the germline V gene (reference sequence) yields CDR1 SEHNR and CDR2 FQNEAQ. This record comes from a study of T cells in tumors after PD-1 blockade (dated by TCRdb to between 2018 and 2021). Regarding the complete study: Patients with prior checkpoint blockade, systemic immunosuppressant use, or recent radiotherapy or other anti-cancer therapy within 4 weeks were excluded. RECIST version 1.1 was the standard used to evaluate clinical response. Ongoing daily vismodegib 150 mg was also given to a subset of patients during anti-PD-1 treatment. Paired single-cell RNA and TCR sequencing was done in the study on site-matched tumors from patients with BCC or SCC, both before and after anti-PD-1 therapy. Patients were treated with either pembrolizumab 200 mg every 3 weeks or cemiplimab 350 mg every 2 weeks. An average of around 120,000 TCR templates (range about 24,000-280,000) and roughly 37,000 unique clonotypes was obtained for peripheral blood samples. To compare clonotypes in blood and tumor, bulk TCR sequencing was done on about 9 peripheral blood samples taken from four or five patients.

The investigation overall reported the following: The source of novel T cell clones was not identified and could include lymphoid organs or rare unexpanded clones within the tumor or its periphery. About two fifths of TCR clonotypes from the tumor were detected in blood, and certain novel exhausted tumor clones were present in blood collected before treatment, which suggests recruitment from the periphery.

According to the study, the label for this sample's time point signals: before anti-PD-1 therapy. Genomic DNA extracted from tumor biopsies or peripheral blood was used for bulk TCRbeta sequencing, with input ranging from 616 ng to 6,004 ng. Histologically proven advanced or metastatic basal or squamous cell carcinoma was present in all patients, all of whom were poor candidates for surgical resection. The basal cell carcinoma cohort was made up of roughly eleven patients, and bulk tumor TCR sequencing was performed for several of these patients. The immunoSEQ platform was used to carry out deep TCRbeta sequencing. The study's processing was this. For further analysis, only productive rearrangements were exported out of the immunoSEQ Analyzer. T cell phenotypes were assigned to bulk TCRbeta clonotypes by matching the clonotypes to single-cell RNA+TCR-seq clones that had the same TCRbeta sequence. Clone enrichment in tumor was calculated as tumor frequency divided by PBMC frequency from bulk TCR sequencing. TCRs were grouped by GLIPH into specificity groups, defined as clusters of distinct TCRs likely recognizing common antigens via shared CDR3 motifs. The table was pulled from immuneACCESS by TCRdb, which kept in-frame rearrangements only. Such tables lose some clones; where checked, under half of the loss comes from unresolved V genes, and the rest has no known cause. The DNA gave D and trimming, while V, J and clone size come from that table. The sample table contains roughly 47,000 clones; only one count was recorded for 75% to 85% of them. Over 15% of the sample is taken by the ten largest.

The chain couples TRBV7-9 to TRBJ1-1; the D segment cannot be called with confidence. The specimen comprised PBMCs, sampled before anti-PD-1 treatment. The sequence was collected from a human donor with basal cell carcinoma. Here is the DNA: TGTGCCAGCAGCCCCCGGTGGGAGGTTAAGAACACTGAAGCTTTCTTT. Translated, this is CASSPRWEVKNTEAFF.